The rows below give T cell receptor beta chains drawn from one sample of a study of cytomegalovirus exposure and HLA in healthy donors. Produced via immunoSEQ multiplex PCR; TCRdb's table is partial and in-frame only. The repertoire holds more than 85,000 clones, with roughly three quarters as singletons. Source material: PBMCs. All receptors come from a man aged 40-55 years in good health and CMV-seronegative. The CDR3 runs from the conserved cysteine through the conserved F or W. Fields, in order: CDR3 DNA, CDR3 protein, V gene, J gene, clone size, D gene. A D gene is named only where the DNA matches it firmly. Not all rows give a size; the values are once, few, many and, for expanded clones, a class.

CDR3nt: TGTGCCACCTGGGGGGACAGGGTTTTTTCTGCGCAGTATTTT; CDR3aa: CATWGDRVFSAQYF; v_gene: TRBV28; j_gene: TRBJ2-3; abundance: -; d_gene: TRBD1
CDR3nt: TGTGCCAGCTCACCCATGCAGGGACAGGGTATACAGCCCCAGCATTTT; CDR3aa: CASSPMQGQGIQPQHF; v_gene: TRBV18; j_gene: TRBJ1-5; abundance: -; d_gene: TRBD1
CDR3nt: TGTGCCAGCAGCGACAGGGGGCGGGGCTATGGCTACACCTTC; CDR3aa: CASSDRGRGYGYTF; v_gene: TRBV2; j_gene: TRBJ1-2; abundance: few; d_gene: TRBD1
CDR3nt: TGTGCCAGCACCCAGTTTGGCGGGGGGGCCTATGAGCAGTTCTTC; CDR3aa: CASTQFGGGAYEQFF; v_gene: TRBV11-2; j_gene: TRBJ2-1; abundance: -; d_gene: TRBD2
CDR3nt: TGTGCCACCAGCAGAGTACGGGGGGCTTCTGGAAACACCATATATTTT; CDR3aa: CATSRVRGASGNTIYF; v_gene: TRBV15; j_gene: TRBJ1-3; abundance: once; d_gene: -
CDR3nt: TGTGCCAGCAGCCGCGGACAGGGATTGATCTATGGCTACACCTTC; CDR3aa: CASSRGQGLIYGYTF; v_gene: TRBV7-2; j_gene: TRBJ1-2; abundance: once; d_gene: TRBD1
CDR3nt: TGTGCCAGCAGTGAGACAAATAACTATGGCTACACCTTC; CDR3aa: CASSETNNYGYTF; v_gene: TRBV25-1; j_gene: TRBJ1-2; abundance: -; d_gene: -
CDR3nt: TGCAGCGCTTGGGGCGGCACCGGGGAGCTGTTTTTT; CDR3aa: CSAWGGTGELFF; v_gene: TRBV29-1; j_gene: TRBJ2-2; abundance: -; d_gene: -
CDR3nt: TGCGCCAGCAGCGTCCAGGGACAGGGCACAGATACGCAGTATTTT; CDR3aa: CASSVQGQGTDTQYF; v_gene: TRBV5-1; j_gene: TRBJ2-3; abundance: -; d_gene: TRBD1
CDR3nt: TGTGCCAGCAGCCCCGCGGACAGGGGGACCCTTGACGAGCAGTACTTC; CDR3aa: CASSPADRGTLDEQYF; v_gene: TRBV7-2; j_gene: TRBJ2-7; abundance: once; d_gene: TRBD1
CDR3nt: TGTGCCAGCAGTTCGGGACAGGGGTTTTCTGGCTACACCTTC; CDR3aa: CASSSGQGFSGYTF; v_gene: TRBV28; j_gene: TRBJ1-2; abundance: -; d_gene: TRBD1
CDR3nt: TGCGCCAGCACCCAGGGGATGGGAACTGAAGCTTTCTTT; CDR3aa: CASTQGMGTEAFF; v_gene: TRBV5-1; j_gene: TRBJ1-1; abundance: -; d_gene: -
CDR3nt: TGTGCCAGCTCACTTCAGGGGGACGATCAGCCCCAGCATTTT; CDR3aa: CASSLQGDDQPQHF; v_gene: TRBV18; j_gene: TRBJ1-5; abundance: -; d_gene: TRBD1
CDR3nt: TGTGCCTGGAGTGTATCGGAGGCCACAGATACGCAGTATTTT; CDR3aa: CAWSVSEATDTQYF; v_gene: TRBV30; j_gene: TRBJ2-3; abundance: -; d_gene: -
CDR3nt: TGCGCCAGCAGCCCCGGGGGGGGCCCCTCCTACAATGAGCAGTTCTTC; CDR3aa: CASSPGGGPSYNEQFF; v_gene: TRBV5-1; j_gene: TRBJ2-1; abundance: -; d_gene: TRBD2
CDR3nt: TGTGCCAGCAGGGACAGGACCATTGGACAGCCCCAGCATTTT; CDR3aa: CASRDRTIGQPQHF; v_gene: TRBV2; j_gene: TRBJ1-5; abundance: -; d_gene: TRBD1
CDR3nt: TGTGCCTGGAGTGTCGGGAGGAGTGGTGAGCAGTTCTTC; CDR3aa: CAWSVGRSGEQFF; v_gene: TRBV30; j_gene: TRBJ2-1; abundance: -; d_gene: TRBD2
CDR3nt: TGCGCCAGCAGCATCTACAAGCGGGACCCTCCACTGCGCGCAGATACGCAGTATTTT; CDR3aa: CASSIYKRDPPLRADTQYF; v_gene: TRBV5-1; j_gene: TRBJ2-3; abundance: -; d_gene: TRBD2
CDR3nt: TGCGCCAGCAGCCAGGACGGGACTTTTGGGGCCCGGCATTTT; CDR3aa: CASSQDGTFGARHF; v_gene: TRBV4-1; j_gene: TRBJ1-5; abundance: -; d_gene: -
CDR3nt: TGTGCCAGCAGTGCCGGGACAGGGAAATTTCCCAATAGCGGTGAGCAGTTCTTC; CDR3aa: CASSAGTGKFPNSGEQFF; v_gene: TRBV25-1; j_gene: TRBJ2-1; abundance: -; d_gene: TRBD1
CDR3nt: TGTGCCAGCAGCTTTGGAGACTATGGCTACACCTTC; CDR3aa: CASSFGDYGYTF; v_gene: TRBV7-6; j_gene: TRBJ1-2; abundance: -; d_gene: -
CDR3nt: TGCGCCAGCAGCCGGGGACTGTTCGAAAAACTGTTTTTT; CDR3aa: CASSRGLFEKLFF; v_gene: TRBV4-3; j_gene: TRBJ1-4; abundance: -; d_gene: -
CDR3nt: TGCAGCTCCGCCGGGACAGAGTACAATGAGCAGTTCTTC; CDR3aa: CSSAGTEYNEQFF; v_gene: TRBV29-1; j_gene: TRBJ2-1; abundance: -; d_gene: TRBD1
CDR3nt: TGCGCCAGCAGCCAAGATCCGGGAGGTAACACTGAAGCTTTCTTT; CDR3aa: CASSQDPGGNTEAFF; v_gene: TRBV4-1; j_gene: TRBJ1-1; abundance: -; d_gene: -
CDR3nt: TGTGCCAGCAGCTTGGGCGCCACCGGGGAGCTGTTTTTT; CDR3aa: CASSLGATGELFF; v_gene: TRBV5-4; j_gene: TRBJ2-2; abundance: -; d_gene: -
CDR3nt: TGTGCCAGCTCACCCCTACAGGGGGCGGCTTTCTTT; CDR3aa: CASSPLQGAAFF; v_gene: TRBV18; j_gene: TRBJ1-1; abundance: few; d_gene: TRBD1
CDR3nt: TGTGCCAGCTCAGAGGGACAGGGCCCTCAGCCCCAGCATTTT; CDR3aa: CASSEGQGPQPQHF; v_gene: TRBV18; j_gene: TRBJ1-5; abundance: -; d_gene: TRBD1
CDR3nt: TGTGCCAGCAGTGACTCGGGGGACAGGGGCACAGATACGCAGTATTTT; CDR3aa: CASSDSGDRGTDTQYF; v_gene: TRBV6-4; j_gene: TRBJ2-3; abundance: few; d_gene: TRBD1
CDR3nt: TGTGCCAGCAGCTCGGACAGGTTCTCTGGAAACACCATATATTTT; CDR3aa: CASSSDRFSGNTIYF; v_gene: TRBV5-5; j_gene: TRBJ1-3; abundance: once; d_gene: TRBD1
CDR3nt: TGTGCCACCAGCAGAGATTCGCTCGACAGGGGTTACGAGCAGTACTTC; CDR3aa: CATSRDSLDRGYEQYF; v_gene: TRBV15; j_gene: TRBJ2-7; abundance: -; d_gene: TRBD1
CDR3nt: TGTGCCAGCAGCATGACACAGGGGGGTAGATATGGCTACACCTTC; CDR3aa: CASSMTQGGRYGYTF; v_gene: TRBV6-5; j_gene: TRBJ1-2; abundance: -; d_gene: TRBD1
CDR3nt: TGTGCCAGCAGTTACAGGCAGGGCACTGGTACGCAGTATTTT; CDR3aa: CASSYRQGTGTQYF; v_gene: TRBV6-5; j_gene: TRBJ2-3; abundance: -; d_gene: -
CDR3nt: TGCGCCAGCAGTGAGGCCGACAGGGGGATATACAATGAGCAGTTCTTC; CDR3aa: CASSEADRGIYNEQFF; v_gene: TRBV10-1; j_gene: TRBJ2-1; abundance: -; d_gene: TRBD1
CDR3nt: TGTGCCAGCAGCTTAGTGGGACTAGAGTCGGAGCAGTACTTC; CDR3aa: CASSLVGLESEQYF; v_gene: TRBV7-8; j_gene: TRBJ2-7; abundance: -; d_gene: TRBD2
CDR3nt: TGCAGCGTTGAAGATGGGGGGGAATCGGGTGGAAACACCATATATTTT; CDR3aa: CSVEDGGESGGNTIYF; v_gene: TRBV29-1; j_gene: TRBJ1-3; abundance: -; d_gene: -
CDR3nt: TGTGCCAGCAGCGCACCGGGACAGGGGGGCTACGAGCAGTACTTC; CDR3aa: CASSAPGQGGYEQYF; v_gene: TRBV7-9; j_gene: TRBJ2-7; abundance: few; d_gene: TRBD1
CDR3nt: TGTGCCAGCATTATCTCTAGTGGCGGGAGCTTCTACGAGCAGTACTTC; CDR3aa: CASIISSGGSFYEQYF; v_gene: TRBV2; j_gene: TRBJ2-7; abundance: few; d_gene: TRBD2
CDR3nt: TGTGCCATCAAGGCAGGGACGGGAGATTCCGCTAACTATGGCTACACCTTC; CDR3aa: CAIKAGTGDSANYGYTF; v_gene: TRBV10-3; j_gene: TRBJ1-2; abundance: -; d_gene: -
CDR3nt: TGCGCCAGCAGCTTTACGACAGGGTCCTACGAGCAGTACTTC; CDR3aa: CASSFTTGSYEQYF; v_gene: TRBV5-1; j_gene: TRBJ2-7; abundance: many; d_gene: TRBD1
CDR3nt: TGTGCCAGCAGTTTAGGGGCTAGCGGGAGTTTATACGAGCAGTACTTC; CDR3aa: CASSLGASGSLYEQYF; v_gene: TRBV27; j_gene: TRBJ2-7; abundance: -; d_gene: TRBD2
CDR3nt: TGTGCCAGCAGCGCGACAGTTGCGGCCAATCAGCCCCAGCATTTT; CDR3aa: CASSATVAANQPQHF; v_gene: TRBV7-6; j_gene: TRBJ1-5; abundance: -; d_gene: -